This T cell receptor (beta chain) is drawn from a study of CD8 T cells in Susac syndrome. Notes on the study in general: A relatively small number of individuals underwent TCR sequencing and HLA analysis.

As to this clonotype: The antigen is unknown.

cDNA came from approximately 0.5 to 1 ug RNA primed by random hexamers. It was immunoSEQ multiplex PCR that amplified TCR beta CDR3 across 54 Vbeta and 13 Jbeta. One entry per CDR3 protein results from TCRdb running MiXCR on the immunoSEQ multiplex PCR reads. The profile shows about 160,000 distinct CDR3 sequences, 80% to 95% of them singletons. TCR beta was sequenced from blood CD8+ and CD4+ T cells. CDR3 length equals 14 residues. Germline CDR1 is SQVTM and CDR2 is ANQGSEA. V lost 7 bases, J lost 2 bases, and 14 bases lay in between. The sample comprised CD4+ T cells from PBMCs. The receptor was derived from a human donor in good health. The chain recombines TRBV29-1 with TRBJ2-2; tentatively, D is TRBD2 (5 bases). The CDR3 loop reads CSGSVTANTGELFF. CDR3 DNA: TGCAGCGGTAGCGTCACGGCCAACACCGGGGAGCTGTTTTTT.